This T cell receptor beta chain was captured by sequencing in a study of vaccination and CD4 T cells after COVID-19. Germline V gene lookup returns CDR1 SNHLY and CDR2 FYNNEI. The CDR3 runs 15 residues. V was clipped by 9 bases and J by 1 base, with 18 bases between them. Concerning this clonotype itself: Its matching antigen is unknown.

Treatment denoted: roughly ten-day PBMC culture with coronavirus spike peptide pools or control peptides (ViraFEST assay). An Oncomine TCR Beta short-read assay was used to sequence the DNA from cultured CD4+ T cells. Using its own MiXCR run on the PCR reads, TCRdb lists one record per CDR3 protein. Among almost 20,000 distinct CDR3 sequences listed, approximately 59% were seen once. The TCR sequence derives from a human donor who had recovered from COVID-19. The sample was CD4+ T cells from blood, cultured in vitro, taken after SARS-CoV-2 vaccination. The gene calls are TRBV2 and TRBJ2-5, with D perhaps being TRBD1 or TRBD2 (5 bases each). The DNA of the CDR3 is TGTGCCAGTGGGGACGCAGGGATTCCCCAAGAGACCCAGTACTTC. Translation: CASGDAGIPQETQYF. The whole variable domain, filled in from reference TRBV2 and TRBJ2-5, reads EPEVTQTPSHQVTQMGQEVILRCVPISNHLYFYWYRQILGQKVEFLVSFYNNEISEKSEIFDDQFSVERPDGSNFTLKIRSTKLEDSAMYFCASGDAGIPQETQYFGPGTRLLVL.